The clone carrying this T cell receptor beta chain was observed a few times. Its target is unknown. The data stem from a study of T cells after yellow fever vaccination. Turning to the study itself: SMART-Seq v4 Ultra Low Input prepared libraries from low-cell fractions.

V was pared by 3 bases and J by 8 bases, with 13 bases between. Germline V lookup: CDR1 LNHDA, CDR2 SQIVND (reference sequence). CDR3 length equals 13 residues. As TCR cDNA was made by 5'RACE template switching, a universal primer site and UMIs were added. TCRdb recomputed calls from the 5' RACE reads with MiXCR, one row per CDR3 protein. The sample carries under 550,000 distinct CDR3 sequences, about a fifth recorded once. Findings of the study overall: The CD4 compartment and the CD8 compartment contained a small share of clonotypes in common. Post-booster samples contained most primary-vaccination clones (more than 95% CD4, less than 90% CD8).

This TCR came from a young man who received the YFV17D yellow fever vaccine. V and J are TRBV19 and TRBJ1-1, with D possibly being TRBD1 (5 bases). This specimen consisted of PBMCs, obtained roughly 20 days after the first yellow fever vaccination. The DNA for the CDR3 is TGTGCCAGTAGTATGAGGACACCTACGGAAGCTTTCTTT. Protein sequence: CASSMRTPTEAFF.